This note documents a single T cell receptor (beta chain) sequence. Its specificity is not known. Library preparation for TCR beta used quantitative 5'-RACE with molecular barcodes. TCRdb itself ran the 5' RACE reads through MiXCR, one entry per CDR3 protein. The table shows 50,000 to 65,000 distinct CDR3 sequences, with 6.5% to 8% occurring only once. This sample stems from a study of CD8 T cells in ankylosing spondylitis. Study-wide findings and caveats: Certain motif variants had earlier been reported in reactive arthritis synovial fluid and blood. The study looked at matched synovial fluid samples from ankylosing spondylitis patients. Disease-linked clones were reported to be significantly enriched there. Peripheral blood samples showed relatively rare disease-linked clones, and these clones were CD8+.

CDR1 and CDR2 (germline): LGHDT, YNNKEL (reference sequence). CDR3 length: 14 residues. V trimming: 4 bases; J trimming: 3 bases; junction bases outside the gene matches: 4. This receptor was identified in a female donor with ankylosing spondylitis or in good health (not recorded which). Sample: blood, either unsorted or a sorted T cell fraction (not recorded which). The chain is built from TRBV3-1 and TRBJ2-7, with 9 bases lining up with TRBD1. DNA of the CDR3: TGTGCCAGCAGCCGGCAGGGACAGGGCTACGAGCAGTACTTC. Translated, it gives CASSRQGQGYEQYF.